A selection of T cell receptor beta chains follows, all from one sample in a study of T-cell reconstitution after alpha-beta-depleted transplantation in children. TCRdb re-called the PCR reads with MiXCR, one entry per CDR3 protein. The data hold 190,000 or so distinct CDR3 sequences, with roughly 15% observed a single time. The starting material was PBMCs from the stem cell graft donor, obtained from the stem cell graft. These receptors originate from a human donor who donated a stem cell graft to a child with acute lymphoblastic leukemia. The CDR3 runs from the conserved cysteine through the conserved F or W. The D gene is left open where the match is weak. Rows give clone size only sometimes, using once, few, many, or a class for an expanded clone.

TRBV5-1	many	TRBJ2-7	NA	CASSLAVGADSYEQYF	TGCGCCAGCAGCTTGGCCGTGGGGGCTGATTCCTACGAGCAGTACTTC
TRBV11-2	many	TRBJ2-1	TRBD2	CASRKLAGGYNEQFF	TGTGCCAGCAGAAAACTAGCGGGAGGGTACAATGAGCAGTTCTTC
TRBV30	NA	TRBJ1-2	NA	CACSGGEDYGYTF	TGTGCCTGTAGCGGAGGGGAGGACTATGGCTACACCTTC
TRBV29-1	many	TRBJ1-2	NA	CSVENGTLWGYTF	TGCAGCGTTGAGAATGGGACCCTCTGGGGCTACACCTTC
TRBV5-1	NA	TRBJ2-3	NA	CASRLLGGDTATQYF	TGCGCCAGCAGGCTCCTTGGCGGAGACACAGCTACGCAGTATTTT
TRBV12-3/TRBV12-4	many	TRBJ2-5	NA	CASSLDAKQTQYF	TGTGCCAGCAGTTTAGACGCGAAACAGACCCAGTACTTC
TRBV5-1	many	TRBJ2-7	NA	CASSLGTTSYEQYF	TGCGCCAGCAGCTTGGGGACCACCTCCTACGAGCAGTACTTC
TRBV5-8	few	TRBJ2-3	NA	CASSLRTGVGDTQYF	TGTGCCAGCAGCTTGCGTACAGGCGTAGGAGATACGCAGTATTTT
TRBV30	many	TRBJ2-7	NA	CAWSVGGSHEQYF	TGTGCCTGGAGTGTAGGGGGGTCCCACGAGCAGTACTTC
TRBV30	few	TRBJ1-2	NA	CAWGGGAGYTF	TGTGCCTGGGGCGGAGGGGCTGGCTACACCTTC
TRBV20-1	many	TRBJ2-1	NA	CSARPEGSPYNEQFF	TGCAGTGCTCGCCCGGAGGGGTCCCCCTACAATGAGCAGTTCTTC
TRBV19	many	TRBJ2-7	NA	CATSPGTREYEQYF	TGTGCCACCTCTCCCGGGACACGAGAATACGAGCAGTACTTC
TRBV12-3/TRBV12-4	NA	TRBJ2-2	NA	CASSPSGDTGPGELFF	TGTGCCAGCAGTCCGTCGGGAGACACCGGGCCCGGGGAGCTGTTTTTT
TRBV10-3	NA	TRBJ2-7	NA	CAISESLTTEQYF	TGTGCCATCAGTGAGTCTTTGACTACCGAGCAGTACTTC
TRBV7-8	many	TRBJ2-1	NA	CASSPGTLFNEQFF	TGTGCCAGCAGCCCCGGGACTCTCTTCAATGAGCAGTTCTTC
TRBV12-3/TRBV12-4	NA	TRBJ2-1	NA	CASSGGRGPYNEQFF	TGTGCCAGCAGCGGGGGCAGAGGGCCCTACAATGAGCAGTTCTTC
TRBV5-1	few	TRBJ2-7	NA	CASSSTRGQYEQYF	TGCGCCAGCAGCTCCACCCGGGGACAATACGAGCAGTACTTC
TRBV5-1	many	TRBJ2-1	NA	CASQGVLGNEQFF	TGCGCCAGCCAGGGAGTACTCGGCAATGAGCAGTTCTTC
TRBV4-1	many	TRBJ2-7	NA	CASSQGPPGTSYEQYF	TGCGCCAGCAGCCAAGGGCCCCCGGGAACCTCCTACGAGCAGTACTTC
TRBV4-1	many	TRBJ2-3	NA	CASSQVTDPRDTQYF	TGCGCCAGCAGCCAAGTGACTGATCCCAGAGATACGCAGTATTTT
TRBV20-1	many	TRBJ2-3	NA	CSATVPRGSTDTQYF	TGCAGTGCTACGGTCCCTCGGGGAAGCACAGATACGCAGTATTTT
TRBV4-1	many	TRBJ2-7	TRBD1	CASSQPRTGYTPYEQYF	TGCGCCAGCAGCCAACCAAGGACAGGTTATACCCCGTACGAGCAGTACTTC
TRBV5-1	many	TRBJ2-4	TRBD2	CASSAAGVKNIQYF	TGCGCCAGCAGCGCAGCGGGAGTCAAAAACATTCAGTACTTC
TRBV28	many	TRBJ2-7	TRBD2	CASRGRDRYEQYF	TGTGCCAGCCGGGGGAGGGACCGATACGAGCAGTACTTC
TRBV12-3/TRBV12-4	NA	TRBJ1-5	TRBD1	CASSKGQGNQPQHF	TGTGCCAGCAGTAAGGGACAGGGCAATCAGCCCCAGCATTTT
TRBV20-1	many	TRBJ1-3	TRBD1	CSARGQFGNTIYF	TGCAGTGCTAGGGGACAGTTTGGAAACACCATATATTTT
TRBV5-1	many	TRBJ2-7	TRBD1	CASSLEDRGVEQYF	TGCGCCAGCAGCTTGGAGGACAGGGGTGTCGAGCAGTACTTC
TRBV5-1	many	TRBJ2-5	NA	CASSLEWGRQTQYF	TGCGCCAGCAGCTTGGAGTGGGGGAGGCAGACCCAGTACTTC
TRBV24-1	NA	TRBJ2-1	TRBD2	CATQNLGEGHEQFF	TGTGCCACTCAAAATCTAGGGGAGGGCCATGAGCAGTTCTTC
TRBV7-8	NA	TRBJ2-3	TRBD1	CASSRIGANRGSAQYF	TGTGCCAGCAGCCGAATAGGGGCCAACAGGGGGTCGGCGCAGTATTTT
TRBV12-3/TRBV12-4	many	TRBJ2-5	TRBD1	CASSPGTEETQYF	TGTGCCAGCAGCCCCGGGACAGAAGAGACCCAGTACTTC
TRBV7-9	few	TRBJ2-1	TRBD2	CASSSGPSGESYNEQFF	TGTGCCAGCAGCTCCGGGCCTAGCGGGGAGAGCTACAATGAGCAGTTCTTC
TRBV7-6	many	TRBJ1-1	TRBD1	CASSLGRGSEAFF	TGTGCCAGCAGCTTAGGCAGGGGGAGTGAAGCTTTCTTT
TRBV29-1	many	TRBJ2-3	NA	CSVSHHAERTDTQYF	TGCAGCGTTAGCCATCACGCGGAACGCACAGATACGCAGTATTTT
TRBV5-1	many	TRBJ1-1	NA	CASSSIPGAGDTEAFF	TGCGCCAGCAGCTCTATCCCCGGGGCTGGGGACACTGAAGCTTTCTTT
TRBV5-1	NA	TRBJ2-4	NA	CASSLTVNLAKNIQYF	TGCGCCAGCAGCCTGACAGTTAACCTAGCCAAAAACATTCAGTACTTC
TRBV5-1	many	TRBJ2-5	NA	CASSNTETQYF	TGCGCCAGCAGCAACACGGAGACCCAGTACTTC
TRBV5-1	many	TRBJ1-1	TRBD1	CASSWGQGASEAFF	TGCGCCAGCAGTTGGGGACAGGGGGCCAGTGAAGCTTTCTTT
TRBV28	NA	TRBJ2-3	TRBD2	CASSTGGADTQYF	TGTGCCAGCAGCACGGGGGGGGCAGATACGCAGTATTTT
TRBV12-3/TRBV12-4	many	TRBJ1-1	NA	CASSWRETLEAFF	TGTGCCAGCAGTTGGCGGGAAACCCTAGAAGCTTTCTTT
TRBV29-1	many	TRBJ2-2	NA	CSVEDTNTGELFF	TGCAGCGTTGAGGACACCAACACCGGGGAGCTGTTTTTT
TRBV20-1	few	TRBJ1-2	TRBD1	CSARAGTGGLWGYTF	TGCAGTGCTAGAGCCGGGACAGGGGGTCTTTGGGGCTACACCTTC
TRBV5-1	few	TRBJ2-1	TRBD1	CASSLVTGAGDEQFF	TGCGCCAGCAGCTTGGTTACAGGGGCTGGCGATGAGCAGTTCTTC
TRBV7-2	many	TRBJ2-1	TRBD2	CASSFHLRRETDNEQFF	TGTGCCAGCAGCTTCCATTTGAGGCGGGAGACGGACAATGAGCAGTTCTTC
TRBV29-1	many	TRBJ2-7	NA	CSVETNGEQYF	TGCAGCGTTGAAACGAACGGCGAGCAGTACTTC
TRBV6-1	few	TRBJ1-2	TRBD1	CASSPMDRHSYGYTF	TGTGCCAGCAGTCCTATGGACAGGCATTCGTATGGCTACACCTTC
TRBV25-1	many	TRBJ2-1	TRBD2	CASSVAGEHNEQFF	TGTGCCAGCAGTGTAGCGGGAGAACACAATGAGCAGTTCTTC
TRBV7-2	many	TRBJ2-7	TRBD2	CASRLAGSGYEQYF	TGTGCCAGCAGACTAGCGGGAAGCGGCTACGAGCAGTACTTC
TRBV10-1	many	TRBJ1-6	NA	CASSETNSPLHF	TGCGCCAGCAGTGAGACGAATTCACCCCTCCACTTT
TRBV5-1	many	TRBJ2-2	NA	CASSLASGLNTGELFF	TGCGCCAGCAGCCTGGCCAGCGGCCTGAACACCGGGGAGCTGTTTTTT
TRBV25-1	NA	TRBJ1-6	NA	CASSWGTRSNYNSPLHF	TGTGCCAGCAGTTGGGGGACGCGATCCAACTATAATTCACCCCTCCACTTT
TRBV12-3/TRBV12-4	many	TRBJ2-1	NA	CASKGTLRYNEQFF	TGTGCCAGCAAAGGGACTCTTCGTTACAATGAGCAGTTCTTC
TRBV7-8	NA	TRBJ2-1	TRBD2	CASSLGTSGIGSYNEQFF	TGTGCCAGCAGCCTGGGGACTAGCGGGATAGGGTCCTACAATGAGCAGTTCTTC
TRBV18	NA	TRBJ1-1	TRBD1	CASSIQGWGTEAFF	TGTGCCAGCTCAATACAGGGGTGGGGCACTGAAGCTTTCTTT
TRBV21-1	few	TRBJ1-3	NA	CASSRGPSYSGNTIYF	TGTGCCAGCAGCAGGGGACCAAGCTACTCTGGAAACACCATATATTTT
TRBV6-1	many	TRBJ2-1	TRBD2	CASSHGGGVYNEQFF	TGTGCCAGCAGCCATGGTGGGGGGGTTTACAATGAGCAGTTCTTC
TRBV7-2	many	TRBJ1-2	TRBD1	CASSLTGNGYTF	TGTGCCAGCAGCTTGACAGGGAATGGCTACACCTTC
TRBV5-1	many	TRBJ2-2	NA	CASSQGTLYSGELFF	TGCGCCAGCAGCCAAGGGACGCTCTATTCCGGGGAGCTGTTTTTT